This entry lists 9 T cell receptor beta chains sequenced from one sample in a study of blood T cell repertoires in COVID-19. Produced via immunoSEQ multiplex PCR; TCRdb's table is partial and in-frame only. The sample includes about 180,000 clones, around 84% of them seen just once. Sequencing was carried out using peripheral blood. These receptors originate from a man in his forties or fifties with active or convalescent COVID-19.

This clone was counted once. In DNA, the CDR3 is TGTGCCAGCAGTTACGTGGACAGACGAAATGAGCAGTTCTTC. Its protein is CASSYVDRRNEQFF. The chain recombines TRBV6-5 with TRBJ2-1, with a weak D call TRBD1 (6 bases). CDR3 length: 14 amino acids. Germline V lookup: CDR1 MNHEY, CDR2 SVGAGI. V shed 2 bases and J shed 7 bases, with 12 bases lying between them.

The chain joins TRBV28 to TRBJ2-5, with D perhaps TRBD1 (5 bases). Germline loops: CDR1 MDHEN, CDR2 SYDVKM. Trimming took 5 bases from V and 9 from J, leaving 19 bases between them. The CDR3 contains 14 residues. CDR3 nucleotide sequence: TGTGCCAGCAGTCTACAGGCGCCCCGATGGGCCCAGTACTTC. The encoded protein is CASSLQAPRWAQYF.

With regard to this clone: A read error may account for a junction end that differs from germline. The chain joins TRBV3-1 (or the pseudogene TRBV3-2) to TRBJ2-7, with D unresolved. The CDR3 is made up of 14 amino acids. CDR1 LGHDT and CDR2 YNNKEL come from the germline V gene (reference sequence). CDR3 coding DNA: TGTGCCAGCAGCCAAGTGTCTGGCTCCCACGAGCAGTACTTC. It translates to CASSQVSGSHEQYF.

This chain links TRBV6-2 or TRBV6-3 with TRBJ1-2; tentatively, D is TRBD1 (5 bases). Germline V gene lookup returns CDR1 MNHEY and CDR2 SVGEGT. The CDR3 is 14 residues long. Trimming stripped 0 bases from V and 7 bases from J, with 12 bases between. The chain's CDR3 is CASSYSGLLSGYTF. CDR3 nucleotides: TGTGCCAGCAGTTACTCGGGACTCTTGAGTGGCTACACCTTC.

The table lists this clone with a few counts. The V call is TRBV27, the J call TRBJ2-1; 9 nucleotides agree with TRBD2. This CDR3 is 15 amino acids long. Germline V gene lookup returns CDR1 MNHEY and CDR2 SMNVEV (reference sequence). The V segment lost 5 bases and the J segment 5 bases; nucleotides outside the gene matches: 7. The CDR3 sequence: CASSPYASGNNEQFF. The DNA of the CDR3 is TGTGCCAGCAGTCCCTATGCTAGCGGGAACAATGAGCAGTTCTTC.

This chain links TRBV19 with TRBJ2-1; the D gene is possibly TRBD1 (6 bases). The CDR3 length is 13 residues. Germline lookup yields CDR1 LNHDA and CDR2 SQIVND (reference sequence). The germline V and J ends were trimmed by 5 bases and 7 bases, with 12 bases remaining between them. CDR3 sequence reads: CASSLTGLNEQFF. The DNA of the CDR3 is TGTGCCAGTAGTCTTACAGGGTTGAATGAGCAGTTCTTC.

This CDR3 is CASSPPFAGRDTIYF. CDR3 in DNA: TGTGCCAGCAGCCCTCCTTTTGCCGGGAGGGACACCATATATTTT. V gene TRBV3-1 (or the pseudogene TRBV3-2) combines with J gene TRBJ1-3, with D unclear. CDR1 is LGHDT and CDR2 is YNNKEL in the germline V gene (reference sequence). The CDR3 covers 15 residues. V was shortened by 4 bases and J by 8 bases, with 18 bases between the two germline ends.

The CDR3 loop is CASSLELAGTDTQYF. In DNA, the CDR3 is TGTGCCAGCAGCTTGGAACTAGCGGGAACAGATACGCAGTATTTT. This chain uses TRBV5-6 with TRBJ2-3; 10 bases are a match to TRBD2. Germline CDR1 reads SGHDT; CDR2 reads YYEEEE. CDR3 size: 15 residues. The V segment lost 0 bases and the J segment 3 bases; nucleotides outside the gene matches: 1.

In DNA, the CDR3 is TGTGCCAGCACCGTCCTAGGGACTAGCGGGATCACCGGGGAGCTGTTTTTT. Translation: CASTVLGTSGITGELFF. The chain carries TRBV28 and TRBJ2-2; 13 bases fit TRBD2. V trimming: 7 bases; J trimming: 4 bases; junction bases outside the gene matches: 9. The CDR3 runs 17 residues. CDR1 is MDHEN, CDR2 SYDVKM, per germline. Full variable domain (missing parts from reference TRBV28 and TRBJ2-2): DVKVTQSSRYLVKRTGEKVFLECVQDMDHENMFWYRQDPGLGLRLIYFSYDVKMKEKGDIPEGYSVSREKKERFSLILESASTNQTSMYLCASTVLGTSGITGELFFGEGSRLTVL.